One and the same sample provided the 23 T cell receptor beta chains below, sequenced in a study of T cell responses to AZD1222 COVID-19 vaccine. Method: immunoSEQ multiplex PCR; TCRdb's copy keeps in-frame clones and lacks some. The sample comprises about 92,000 clones, about 86% of which are singletons, and around 10% rests with the top ten. The sample here was peripheral blood, taken on day 0 of MenACWY control vaccination. These receptors were collected from an adult in good health.

This clone appeared a few times. J is TRBJ1-3 and V is TRBV9, with D hard to call. The CDR3 extends over 15 amino acids. Trimming shortened V by 0 bases and J by 4 bases, and 11 bases separated the two germline ends. Germline V gene data show CDR1 as SGDLS and CDR2 as YYNGEE. The CDR3: CASSVGAKGGNTIYF. For the CDR3, the DNA is TGTGCCAGCAGCGTAGGGGCCAAGGGCGGAAACACCATATATTTT.

The chain has TRBV4-3 and TRBJ2-6; TRBD2 might be the D (5 bases). V shed 0 bases and J shed 1 base, with 13 bases lying between them. CDR3 length: 18 residues. The germline CDR1 and CDR2 sequences are LGHNA and YSLEER. This chain's CDR3 is CASSQDGGGGSGANVLTF. CDR3 coding DNA: TGCGCCAGCAGCCAAGATGGCGGTGGCGGGTCTGGGGCCAACGTCCTGACTTTC.

This chain connects TRBV7-9 to TRBJ2-7, with 8 nucleotides matching TRBD2. The CDR3 extends over 12 amino acids. From germline, CDR1 is SEHNR and CDR2 FQNEAQ (reference sequence). The V and J ends lost 8 bases and 3 bases, in that order; junction bases with no gene match: 3. In DNA, the CDR3 is TGTGCCAGCGGAGCGGGGGACTACGAGCAGTACTTC. It codes for CASGAGDYEQYF.

The rearrangement links TRBV6-1 to TRBJ1-4, with 7 positions matching TRBD1. Germline V gives CDR1 MNHNS, CDR2 SASEGT. V dropped 2 bases and J dropped 5; count of bases not matched to a gene: 11. This CDR3 has 17 amino acids. The chain's CDR3 is CASSESAMTGSNEKLFF. The DNA for the CDR3 is TGTGCCAGCAGTGAATCCGCCATGACAGGGTCAAATGAAAAACTGTTTTTT.

In DNA form, the CDR3 reads TGTGCCAGCAGCTCAGGTGGGGTCGGGGAGCTGTTTTTT. Encoded protein: CASSSGGVGELFF. The chain carries TRBV12-3 or TRBV12-4 and TRBJ2-2; D is uncertain. The CDR3 covers 13 residues. Trimming removed 6 bases from V and 7 bases from J, with 12 bases in between.

The rearrangement joins TRBV4-1 to TRBJ2-7; TRBD2 aligns across 7 bases. This CDR3 contains 15 residues. Germline-derived CDR1 and CDR2 are MGHRA and YSYEKL. Trimming cost V 0 bases and J 2 bases; bases outside gene matches: 4. The CDR3 here is CASSQESGVPYEQYF. In DNA form, the CDR3 reads TGCGCCAGCAGCCAAGAAAGCGGGGTTCCCTACGAGCAGTACTTC.

V is TRBV5-4 and J is TRBJ2-1; 8 bases align to TRBD2. V dropped 4 bases and J dropped 8; count of bases not matched to a gene: 5. The V gene's germline CDR1 is SGHNT and CDR2 YYREEE (reference sequence). CDR3 length equals 13 residues. CDR3 protein: CASSPAGGDEQFF. CDR3 bases: TGTGCCAGCAGCCCGGCCGGGGGGGATGAGCAGTTCTTC.

The chain links TRBV5-4 to TRBJ1-2, with D possibly matching TRBD1 (6 bases). Trimming cost V 4 bases and J 6 bases, with 13 bases left between them. CDR1 and CDR2 from the germline V gene are SGHNT and YYREEE (reference sequence). The CDR3 is 13 amino acids. CDR3 protein: CASSTWTENGYTF. The DNA of the CDR3 is TGTGCCAGCAGCACATGGACAGAAAATGGCTACACCTTC.

V usage is TRBV7-9 and J usage is TRBJ1-3, with no clear D. The length of the CDR3 is 14 residues. Trimming shortened V by 5 bases and J by 0 bases, and 8 bases separated the two germline ends. Germline V CDR1 and CDR2: SEHNR, FQNEAQ (reference sequence). The CDR3 region has the DNA TGTGCCAGCAGCGTAGGAGACTCTGGAAACACCATATATTTT. Its translation: CASSVGDSGNTIYF.

In DNA form, the CDR3 reads TGTGCCTGGAGTGTAGGTTGGGGGAATGAAAAACTGTTTTTT. Its protein product is CAWSVGWGNEKLFF. V and J are TRBV30 and TRBJ1-4; a possible D gene is TRBD1 (5 bases). CDR1 is GTSNPN, CDR2 SVGIG, per germline (reference sequence). V was clipped by 0 bases and J by 5 bases, with 10 bases between them. CDR3 length equals 14 residues. Supplemented by reference TRBV30 and TRBJ1-4, the full variable domain reads SQTIHQWPATLVQPVGSPLSLECTVEGTSNPNLYWYRQAAGRGLQLLFYSVGIGQISSEVPQNLSASRPQDRQFILSSKKLLLSDSGFYLCAWSVGWGNEKLFFGSGTQLSVL.

V gene TRBV4-2 combines with J gene TRBJ2-7, with D possibly matching TRBD1 (6 bases). Germline-derived CDR1 and CDR2 are LGHNA and YNFKEQ. The CDR3 loop spans 15 amino acids. The V gene lost 3 bases and the J gene lost 1 base, with 13 bases spanning the gap. CDR3 DNA: TGTGCCAGCAGCCAGAGGACAGACCGTTCCTACGAGCAGTACTTC. This translates into CASSQRTDRSYEQYF.

The CDR3 region is CASSSGAELGTEAFF. The CDR3 bases are TGTGCCAGCAGCTCGGGGGCTGAACTGGGGACTGAAGCTTTCTTT. J is TRBJ1-1 and V is TRBV7-9, with D perhaps matching TRBD1 (6 bases). Per the germline V gene, CDR1 is SEHNR and CDR2 is FQNEAQ (reference sequence). Between the trimmed V and J ends, which lost 4 bases and 5 bases, there was a span of 17 bases. CDR3 length: 15 residues.

This sequence joins TRBV7-9 and TRBJ1-1, with D unclear. The CDR3 is 15 amino acids. The V gene lost 1 base and the J gene lost 0 bases, with 9 bases spanning the gap. CDR1 is SEHNR and CDR2 is FQNEAQ in the germline V gene (reference sequence). The CDR3 DNA follows: TGTGCCAGCAGCTTAGTATCAGGTTTGAACACTGAAGCTTTCTTT. It encodes CASSLVSGLNTEAFF. The full variable domain, in which reference TRBV7-9 and TRBJ1-1 provide the parts outside the CDR3, is DTGVSQNPRHKITKRGQNVTFRCDPISEHNRLYWYRQTLGQGPEFLTYFQNEAQLEKSRLLSDRFSAERPKGSFSTLEIQRTEQGDSAMYLCASSLVSGLNTEAFFGQGTRLTVV.

The V gene is TRBV29-1, the J gene TRBJ2-7, with 7 bases identical to TRBD1. The CDR3 has 12 residues. Germline trimming cut 4 bases from V and 1 base from J; bases unmatched to any gene: 1. CDR1 is SQVTM and CDR2 is ANQGSEA in the germline V gene. This CDR3 is CSVGDSSYEQYF. CDR3 nucleotides: TGCAGCGTTGGGGACAGTTCCTACGAGCAGTACTTC.

This sequence joins TRBV2 and TRBJ1-5; unclear D gene. The CDR3 sequence is 16 residues long. Germline lookup yields CDR1 SNHLY and CDR2 FYNNEI. V lost 2 bases and J 0 bases, leaving 11 bases between the germline ends. The CDR3 sequence: CASSEFVGYSNQPQHF. The CDR3 bases are TGTGCCAGCAGTGAATTTGTGGGGTATAGCAATCAGCCCCAGCATTTT. The complete variable domain, with remaining parts taken from reference TRBV2 and TRBJ1-5, reads EPEVTQTPSHQVTQMGQEVILRCVPISNHLYFYWYRQILGQKVEFLVSFYNNEISEKSEIFDDQFSVERPDGSNFTLKIRSTKLEDSAMYFCASSEFVGYSNQPQHFGDGTRLSIL.

This chain joins TRBV5-1 and TRBJ2-1; TRBD2 agrees at 10 bases. Germline V gives CDR1 SGHRS, CDR2 YFSETQ. The CDR3 is made up of 14 amino acids. Losses at the gene ends were 3 bases for V and 8 bases for J; bases not matched to a gene: 5. CDR3 sequence (DNA): TGCGCCAGCAGCTCTCTAGCGGGGGTCGATGAGCAGTTCTTC. It encodes CASSSLAGVDEQFF.

The V and J genes are TRBV7-2 and TRBJ2-5, with 16 bases lining up with TRBD2. This CDR3 comprises 17 residues. J was trimmed by 4 bases and V by 5 bases; bases with no gene match: 7. Germline CDR1 reads SGHTA; CDR2 reads FQGNSA. The CDR3 is CASSQGLAGGRGETQYF. DNA for the CDR3: TGTGCCAGCAGCCAGGGACTAGCGGGGGGGCGTGGAGAGACCCAGTACTTC.

This clone was picked up one time. The sample carries other DNA sequences with the same CDR3. V usage is TRBV3-1 (or the pseudogene TRBV3-2) and J usage is TRBJ2-3; D ambiguous. Germline-derived CDR1 and CDR2 are LGHDT and YNNKEL (reference sequence). V lost 4 bases, J lost 2 bases, and 7 bases lay in between. The CDR3 spans 13 residues. The CDR3 DNA follows: TGTGCCAGCAGCCCCGGACCCACAGATACGCAGTATTTT. It translates to CASSPGPTDTQYF.

V gene TRBV5-4 combines with J gene TRBJ2-3; D uncertain. Trimming shortened V by 0 bases and J by 0 bases, and 2 bases separated the two germline ends. CDR1 and CDR2 from the germline V gene are SGHNT and YYREEE (reference sequence). This CDR3 is 13 amino acids long. CDR3 region: CASSLDSTDTQYF. The DNA for the CDR3 is TGTGCCAGCAGCTTGGACAGCACAGATACGCAGTATTTT.

The gene calls are TRBV19 and TRBJ2-5; TRBD1 is a possible D gene (5 bases). This CDR3 region has 12 residues. V lost 2 bases, J lost 5 bases, and 6 bases lay in between. CDR1 is LNHDA and CDR2 is SQIVND in the germline V gene (reference sequence). CDR3 protein: CASSIKGETQYF. The CDR3 coding sequence is TGTGCCAGTAGTATAAAGGGGGAGACCCAGTACTTC.

The chain uses TRBV28 and TRBJ1-6, with TRBD1 matching 8 bases. CDR1 MDHEN and CDR2 SYDVKM come from the germline V gene. With V trimmed by 4 bases and J by 6 bases, 8 bases remained unmatched. CDR3 size: 16 residues. CDR3 nucleotide sequence: TGTGCCAGCAGTTCCAGACAGGGGATTCCTAATTCACCCCTCCACTTT. Translating it yields CASSSRQGIPNSPLHF.

V is TRBV30 and J is TRBJ1-6, with TRBD1 matching over 9 bases. CDR3 length equals 13 residues. V lost 4 bases, J lost 7 bases, and 2 bases stayed unmatched. Per germline, CDR1 GTSNPN and CDR2 SVGIG (reference sequence). CDR3 region: CAWKTGGNSPLHF. CDR3 bases: TGTGCCTGGAAAACAGGGGGCAATTCACCCCTCCACTTT. Full variable domain (missing parts from reference TRBV30 and TRBJ1-6): SQTIHQWPATLVQPVGSPLSLECTVEGTSNPNLYWYRQAAGRGLQLLFYSVGIGQISSEVPQNLSASRPQDRQFILSSKKLLLSDSGFYLCAWKTGGNSPLHFGNGTRLTVT.

This chain joins TRBV3-1 (or the pseudogene TRBV3-2) and TRBJ2-1; a possible D gene is TRBD1 (6 bases). CDR1 and CDR2 (germline): LGHDT, YNNKEL (reference sequence). With 4 bases removed from V and 5 bases from J, the gap between germline ends came to 12 bases. The CDR3 sequence is 14 residues long. The CDR3: CASSLGQSHNEQFF. CDR3 DNA: TGTGCCAGCAGCCTTGGACAGTCCCACAATGAGCAGTTCTTC.